Below, 14 T cell receptor beta chains from the same sample are listed, as sequenced in a study of blood T cell repertoires in COVID-19 (dated by TCRdb to about 2020). The library was generated by the immunoSEQ multiplex PCR assay. TCRdb obtained this table from immuneACCESS and retained in-frame rearrangements with V and J assigned. These tables miss some clones; where compared with another copy, unresolved V genes account for less than half of the shortfall, and the remainder is unexplained. The sample yields over 95,000 clones; about 88% were counted once. The leading ten clones occupy around 3.5% of the sample. Specimen: peripheral blood. The source is a man between 40 and 49 years old with acute or convalescent COVID-19.

The V call is TRBV9, the J call TRBJ1-2, with D perhaps TRBD1 (5 bases). This CDR3 is 15 amino acids long. The germline V gene has CDR1 SGDLS and CDR2 YYNGEE. V dropped 0 bases and J dropped 2 bases, with 11 bases sitting between them. CDR3 in amino acids: CASSVDLQGNYGYTF. CDR3 sequence (DNA): TGTGCCAGCAGCGTAGACCTCCAGGGAAACTATGGCTACACCTTC.

The chain uses TRBV15 and TRBJ1-3, with 7 bases lining up with TRBD1. This CDR3 has 16 residues. With 5 bases clipped from V and 0 bases from J, the junction kept 7 bases outside the gene matches. Germline CDR1 LNHNV, CDR2 YYDKDF (reference sequence). The CDR3 DNA follows: TGTGCCACCAGCGGTATGACAGGGAGCTCTGGAAACACCATATATTTT. It specifies CATSGMTGSSGNTIYF.

The rearrangement joins TRBV7-2 to TRBJ1-6; D gene unclear. This CDR3 spans 14 amino acids. Germline CDR1 SGHTA, CDR2 FQGNSA. V was shortened by 3 bases and J by 7 bases, with 10 bases between the two germline ends. The CDR3 spells CASSLRQWNSPLHF. The CDR3 bases are TGTGCCAGCAGCTTGAGGCAGTGGAATTCACCCCTCCACTTT.

This chain joins TRBV12-3 or TRBV12-4 and TRBJ2-1; D unresolved. Trimming pared 5 bases from V and 3 bases from J, leaving 5 bases between. The CDR3 consists of 12 residues. The DNA of the CDR3 is TGTGCCAGCAGTCCCGGCTACAATGAGCAGTTCTTC. Translating gives CASSPGYNEQFF.

The chain links TRBV3-1 (or the pseudogene TRBV3-2) to TRBJ2-4; possible D gene TRBD1, 5 bases. CDR1 and CDR2 (germline): LGHDT, YNNKEL (reference sequence). The germline V and J ends were trimmed by 0 bases and 8 bases, with 14 bases remaining between them. This CDR3 comprises 15 residues. The CDR3 loop reads CASSQDIWIQDIQYF. CDR3 nucleotide sequence: TGTGCCAGCAGCCAAGATATTTGGATACAGGACATTCAGTACTTC.

This clone was counted a single time. CDR3 in DNA: TGTGCCAGCAGCTCCCCAGGGACCTACGAGCAGTACTTC. Residues: CASSSPGTYEQYF. The chain couples TRBV12-3 or TRBV12-4 to TRBJ2-7; D is perhaps TRBD1 (5 bases). CDR3 length: 13 residues. Trimming took 6 bases from V and 2 from J, leaving 11 bases between them.

As for this clone: Other DNA sequences in the same sample also yield this CDR3. The CDR3 DNA reads TGTGCCAGCAGTCCGGGGGGAGTTGAGACCCAGTACTTC. Translation: CASSPGGVETQYF. The chain uses TRBV3-1 (or the pseudogene TRBV3-2) and TRBJ2-5, with TRBD2 matching 7 bases. Germline V lookup: CDR1 LGHDT, CDR2 YNNKEL (reference sequence). Trimming took 6 bases from V and 5 from J; bases not matched to a gene: 6. The CDR3 sequence is 13 residues long.

V and J are TRBV5-1 and TRBJ2-7; TRBD1 matches 7 bases. The germline gives CDR1 SGHRS, CDR2 YFSETQ. The CDR3 contains 13 residues. V shed 3 bases and J 2 bases; nucleotides not matched to a gene: 2. CDR3 sequence (DNA): TGCGCCAGCAGCTGGGACAGAGCCTACGAGCAGTACTTC. Translation gives CASSWDRAYEQYF.

The rearrangement links TRBV5-1 to TRBJ2-7; D gene unclear. The CDR3 covers 13 residues. Trimming pared 1 base from V and 3 bases from J, leaving 8 bases between. Germline V CDR1 and CDR2: SGHRS, YFSETQ. DNA of the CDR3: TGCGCCAGCAGCTTGAACAAAAACTACGAGCAGTACTTC. It codes for CASSLNKNYEQYF.

The J gene is TRBJ1-2, the V gene TRBV6-2 or TRBV6-3; D is perhaps TRBD1 (5 bases). Germline V gene lookup returns CDR1 MNHEY and CDR2 SVGEGT. The CDR3 contains 17 residues. Trimming cost V 4 bases and J 4 bases, with 22 bases left between them. For the CDR3, the DNA is TGTGCCAGCAGTTCCGCAAAGGGGTCTAGGTACTTCTATGGCTACACCTTC. Amino acid sequence: CASSSAKGSRYFYGYTF.

The chain employs TRBV19 and TRBJ2-1, with D possibly matching TRBD2 (7 bases). V was cut by 3 bases and J by 5 bases, with 14 bases left in between. Looked up from germline, CDR1 is LNHDA and CDR2 is SQIVND (reference sequence). The CDR3 runs to 15 residues. CDR3 DNA sequence: TGTGCCAGTAGTATTCGGGGGGCGACAAACAATGAGCAGTTCTTC. Translating gives CASSIRGATNNEQFF.

The chain links TRBV7-9 to TRBJ2-7, with D maybe TRBD1 (6 bases). Germline CDR1 and CDR2: SEHNR and FQNEAQ (reference sequence). V was pared by 0 bases and J by 0 bases, with 15 bases between. This CDR3 is 17 amino acids long. The CDR3 DNA sequence: TGTGCCAGCAGCTTAGCGCGGCAGGGGCATGTCTCCTACGAGCAGTACTTC. Amino acids: CASSLARQGHVSYEQYF.

The J gene is TRBJ1-6, the V gene TRBV6-1; no reliable D call. V dropped 1 base and J dropped 0 bases, with 7 bases sitting between them. The V gene's germline CDR1 is MNHNS and CDR2 SASEGT. The CDR3 runs to 16 residues. The CDR3 nucleotides read TGTGCCAGCAGTGAAGTTCTCGGCTCCTATAATTCACCCCTCCACTTT. Translated: CASSEVLGSYNSPLHF.

The chain couples TRBV25-1 to TRBJ2-3, with D possibly matching TRBD1 (6 bases). The CDR3 runs 17 residues. Germline CDR1 is MGHDK and CDR2 is SYGVNS. V gave up 2 bases and J gave up 6 bases, with 21 bases separating them. The CDR3 DNA follows: TGTGCCAGCAGTGAAGTCATGTGGCAGGGGCCTGGGGATACGCAGTATTTT. This sequence encodes CASSEVMWQGPGDTQYF.